The clone carrying this T cell receptor (beta chain) was seen only once. This record belongs to a study of blood T cell repertoires in COVID-19. The method was immunoSEQ multiplex PCR; TCRdb's version includes in-frame clones alone and lacks a portion of them. The sample yields around 60,000 clones, about 75% seen once. The clonotype originates from a human donor in a cohort sampled during active COVID-19. The sequencing input was peripheral blood.

The DNA for the CDR3 is TGTGCCAGCAGCCGGGGGTTGTACGGGGAGCTGTTTTTT. It translates to CASSRGLYGELFF. This rearrangement joins TRBV7-6 to TRBJ2-2; possible D gene TRBD2, 6 bases. V was cut by 5 bases and J by 7 bases, with 11 bases left in between. The CDR3 contains 13 residues. The germline V gene has CDR1 SGHVS and CDR2 FNYEAQ.